What follows are 6 T cell receptor beta chains derived from one specimen sequenced in a study of cytomegalovirus exposure and HLA in healthy donors. The PCR made use of 60 Vbeta and 13 Jbeta primers. Libraries were prepared by immunoSEQ multiplex PCR; TCRdb keeps only in-frame clonotypes and omits some of them. There are 95,000 to 150,000 clones in the sample; about 62% occur only once, and about 8% lies in the top ten. The sequencing input was PBMCs. Receptor source: a woman between 35 and 50 years old in good health and CMV-seropositive.

This chain uses TRBV7-3 with TRBJ2-1; 12 bases match TRBD1. The CDR3 runs 16 residues. CDR1 SGHTA and CDR2 FQGTGA come from the germline V gene. The V gene end was trimmed by 4 bases and the J gene end by 9 bases; junction bases not matched to a gene: 10. The CDR3 nucleotides are TGTGCCAGCAGCTCTACCGGGACAGGGGGCTTCGGTGAGCAGTTCTTC. It is translated as CASSSTGTGGFGEQFF.

This clone has more than one count but fewer than ten. This chain joins TRBV29-1 and TRBJ1-1; possible D gene TRBD1, 6 bases. Germline lookup yields CDR1 SQVTM and CDR2 ANQGSEA. The CDR3 sequence is 14 residues long. V shed 7 bases and J shed 1 base, with 16 bases lying between them. The CDR3 DNA reads TGCAGCGCCCCGGGGGGGCGGAGGAACACTGAAGCTTTCTTT. Translated: CSAPGGRRNTEAFF.

This clone was detected only a few times. The V call is TRBV30, the J call TRBJ2-5; 11 positions match TRBD2. V was pared by 0 bases and J by 5 bases, with 8 bases of the junction left unmatched. The CDR3 totals 16 residues. The germline gives CDR1 GTSNPN, CDR2 SVGIG (reference sequence). This chain's CDR3 is CAWSVIAGGKGETQYF. CDR3 DNA sequence: TGTGCCTGGAGTGTAATAGCGGGGGGGAAAGGGGAGACCCAGTACTTC.

The rearrangement links TRBV6-5 to TRBJ2-7, with D possibly TRBD2 on 5 matching bases. The CDR3 runs to 13 residues. Trimming removed 2 bases at V and 0 bases at J, with 5 bases between. From germline, CDR1 is MNHEY and CDR2 SVGAGI. The CDR3 nucleotides are TGTGCCAGCAGTTACCGGGACTCCTACGAGCAGTACTTC. It translates to CASSYRDSYEQYF.

V and J are TRBV30 and TRBJ1-4; D uncertain. V was trimmed by 5 bases and J by 5 bases, leaving 9 bases between them. The CDR3 runs to 12 residues. Germline CDR1 reads GTSNPN; CDR2 reads SVGIG (reference sequence). The CDR3 protein is CAWGPRNEKLFF. The CDR3 DNA reads as TGTGCCTGGGGCCCGAGGAATGAAAAACTGTTTTTT.

The chain is built from TRBV6-5 and TRBJ1-3; D gene unclear. Germline V lookup: CDR1 MNHEY, CDR2 SVGAGI. Trimming stripped 5 bases from V and 0 bases from J, with 8 bases between. The CDR3 is made up of 14 amino acids. The CDR3 region has the DNA TGTGCCAGCAGTCCTACTCTCTCTGGAAACACCATATATTTT. Translating gives CASSPTLSGNTIYF.